This TCR beta chain is from a study of T cells in Graves' hyperthyroidism and ophthalmopathy. Study conclusions and caveats: Blood also contained most expanded thyroid clonotypes above 0.001.

Thyroid ultrasound and orbital computed tomography, with clinical symptoms and serum thyroxine and TRAb, informed diagnoses. Worth noting for this clonotype: The antigen is unknown.

Researchers took RNA transcripts and amplified the TCR beta CDR3 regions from them. Carried out on the TCR CDR3, a first-round RT-PCR used the HTBI primer set. TCRdb analysed the multiplex PCR reads with MiXCR anew, one entry per CDR3 protein. Seen here are fewer than 650,000 distinct CDR3 sequences, approximately 15% observed once, and the top ten hold roughly 14%. The V end lost 3 bases, the J end lost 7 bases, and 16 bases lay between the germline ends. Germline lookup yields CDR1 MNHNS and CDR2 SASEGT. The CDR3 spans 15 residues. V and J are TRBV6-1 and TRBJ1-5; no reliable D call. The sample taken for sequencing was blood. The source of this sequence is a woman in her forties with Graves' hyperthyroidism. CDR3 DNA sequence: TGTGCCAGCAGTGACGCCCTCTACGGTAACCAGCCCCAGCATTTT. This codes for CASSDALYGNQPQHF.